These T cell receptor beta chains were read from a single sample in a study of cytomegalovirus exposure and HLA in healthy donors. This table comes from immunoSEQ multiplex PCR, and its TCRdb copy is limited to in-frame clones, with some not included. The sample lists about 180,000 clones, just under 80% occurring once. The sequenced sample consisted of PBMCs. The receptors shown here come from a woman aged 50 to 65 in good health and CMV-seropositive. The CDR3 runs from the conserved cysteine through the conserved F or W. A D gene is named only where the DNA matches it firmly. Only some rows state a clone size, as once, few, many or a class for expanded clones.

j_gene,abundance,v_gene,d_gene,CDR3aa,CDR3nt
TRBJ2-4,NA,TRBV27,TRBD2,CASSSSSGGAGKNIQYF,TGTGCCAGCAGTTCGTCAAGCGGGGGGGCCGGCAAAAACATTCAGTACTTC
TRBJ2-5,NA,TRBV9,NA,CASSTRGGASRETQYF,TGTGCCAGCAGCACGCGAGGGGGGGCCTCTAGAGAGACCCAGTACTTC
TRBJ2-7,NA,TRBV5-1,TRBD1,CASSLDRAFTYEQYF,TGCGCCAGCAGCCTTGACAGGGCCTTTACCTACGAGCAGTACTTC
TRBJ2-7,NA,TRBV9,TRBD2,CASSPTGGTGNYEQYF,TGTGCCAGCAGCCCCACGGGGGGGACGGGCAACTACGAGCAGTACTTC
TRBJ2-5,NA,TRBV18,NA,CASSPSNAQETQYF,TGTGCCAGCTCACCGAGTAACGCTCAAGAGACCCAGTACTTC
TRBJ2-3,NA,TRBV10-3,TRBD2,CAISDGGGYTDTQYF,TGTGCCATCAGTGACGGGGGGGGATACACAGATACGCAGTATTTT
TRBJ1-4,few,TRBV14,NA,CASSRIMSLYWEKLFF,TGTGCCAGCAGCCGCATTATGAGCCTCTACTGGGAAAAACTGTTTTTT
TRBJ2-1,NA,TRBV30,TRBD1,CAWSVQGTGGVEQFF,TGTGCCTGGAGTGTACAAGGGACAGGGGGCGTTGAGCAGTTCTTC
TRBJ2-5,NA,TRBV5-8,TRBD2,CASSFMGTSGVEETQYF,TGTGCCAGCAGCTTCATGGGGACTAGCGGGGTAGAAGAGACCCAGTACTTC
TRBJ2-7,NA,TRBV28,TRBD2,CASGGPGLGTYEQYF,TGTGCCAGTGGGGGGCCGGGACTAGGGACCTACGAGCAGTACTTC
TRBJ2-3,NA,TRBV7-2,TRBD2,CASSLALLAGTDTQYF,TGTGCCAGCAGCTTAGCCCTACTAGCGGGAACAGATACGCAGTATTTT
TRBJ2-7,NA,TRBV11-2,NA,CASSRRQSYEQYF,TGTGCCAGCAGCCGTCGACAGAGCTACGAGCAGTACTTC
TRBJ2-4,once,TRBV11-2,TRBD1,CESGTGINGISKNIQYF,TGTGAGTCCGGGACAGGGATAAATGGAATCTCCAAAAACATTCAGTACTTC
TRBJ2-1,NA,TRBV7-2,NA,CASSREWTTEQFF,TGTGCCAGCAGCCGAGAATGGACTACTGAGCAGTTCTTC
TRBJ1-2,NA,TRBV7-2,NA,CASSALRGGGYTF,TGTGCCAGCAGCGCCCTCAGGGGTGGGGGCTACACCTTC
TRBJ2-7,NA,TRBV7-9,TRBD2,CASSLPLAGDPYEQYF,TGTGCCAGCAGCTTACCCCTAGCGGGGGATCCCTACGAGCAGTACTTC
TRBJ2-3,few,TRBV7-2,TRBD1,CASSIQGTRADTQYF,TGTGCCAGCAGCATACAGGGGACGCGGGCAGATACGCAGTATTTT